This TCR beta chain was sequenced during a study of identical twins. General observations from the study: In cord blood, abundant beta clonotypes had fewer insertions; memory showed no trend. Out-of-frame beta chain sequences displayed weaker excess sharing between twins.

This clonotype was observed a handful of times. As yet, its antigen is unknown. Per germline, CDR1 SGDLS and CDR2 YYNGEE. The CDR3 covers 15 residues. With 0 bases removed from V and 0 bases from J, the gap between germline ends came to 8 bases. A universal primer site arose from template switching, and cDNA bore unique molecular identifiers. Each CDR3 protein gets one entry after TCRdb re-called the 5' RACE reads with MiXCR. The sample holds around 530,000 distinct CDR3 sequences, approximately 16% seen once. These records were also assigned to another study, of yellow fever vaccine responses in identical twins.

The chain couples TRBV9 to TRBJ2-3; the D is unclear. The TCR was taken from a woman aged 18-29 years in good health. The sample taken for sequencing was CD4+ T cells sorted from blood. This CDR3 reads CASSVDIASTDTQYF. In DNA, the CDR3 is TGTGCCAGCAGCGTAGATATCGCTAGCACAGATACGCAGTATTTT.